This T cell receptor beta chain was recorded in a study of blood T cell repertoires in COVID-19 (dated by TCRdb to the early 2020s). Describing the broader study: The collaborator samples originated in the United States, Italy and Spain and spanned the acute and convalescent phases of COVID-19. The prospective study material was composed of cDNA or gDNA derived from T cells, B-cell-depleted T cells, or PBMCs. The dataset comprised deeply sampled blood TCRbeta repertoires from subjects exposed to, actively infected with, or recovered from COVID-19. A freely available public database, intended as a resource for researchers studying the immune response to SARS-CoV-2, is where the repertoires were released. Samples were obtained from the ongoing ImmuneRACE study (first 160 participants) and from over 1,000 subjects provided by 6 global collaborators. Sample metadata almost always included a de-identified subject ID, COVID-19 status, age in years and sex. Where available, HLA class I and class II types were taken from metadata supplied by the sample provider and were not determined by assay-based typing. Study-wide findings and limitations: The quantity of clinical and demographic metadata differed by source and by participant and was supplied without curation.

The immunoSEQ Assay, a bias-controlled multiplex PCR, was used to amplify TCRbeta CDR3 regions from genomic DNA. In the source study's methods: Within the assay, amplification of reference gene primers was used to estimate how many nucleated cells each sample contained. Sequence reads were collapsed and filtered to measure the absolute abundance of every unique TCRbeta CDR3 rearrangement. For each sample, productive Simpson clonality was calculated by taking the square root of Simpson's diversity index across productive rearrangements. TCRdb limited this immuneACCESS table to in-frame rearrangements with V and J called. A share of clones is missing; checked studies link under half to unresolved V genes, and the rest is unexplained. V and J calls and clone size are copied from that table; D and trimming were computed from the DNA. This sample comprises approximately 40,000 clones, more than 80% of them detected only once. About 40% of the sample is taken by the ten largest.

Each collaborating institution followed its own protocols to collect whole blood in K2EDTA tubes. For TCRbeta analysis, collaborator samples were shipped as frozen whole blood, as isolated PBMCs, or as DNA extracted from either sample type. Regarding this clone: Its antigen is not yet known. No much larger clonotype is one base removed from it; base qualities were not supplied.

For this chain, trimming is 5 bases at the V end and 5 bases at the J end, and the number of junction bases without a gene match is 9. Reading from cysteine to phenylalanine, the CDR3 counts 15 amino acids. Only the CDR3 DNA stays, 45 bases, in frame from base 1. Looking up the germline V gene yields CDR1 MDHEN and CDR2 SYDVKM. The receptor was isolated from a man in his sixties with active or convalescent COVID-19. This chain joins TRBV28 to TRBJ2-5; a stretch of 9 junction bases matches TRBD1. Material for sequencing was peripheral blood. The CDR3 has the sequence CASSTSGTGRETQYF. The bases read TGTGCCAGCAGTACCAGCGGGACAGGGCGGGAGACCCAGTACTTC. Here the CDR3 is joined to the reference TRBV28 and TRBJ2-5 genes, and the full variable domain is: DVKVTQSSRYLVKRTGEKVFLECVQDMDHENMFWYRQDPGLGLRLIYFSYDVKMKEKGDIPEGYSVSREKKERFSLILESASTNQTSMYLCASSTSGTGRETQYFGPGTRLLVL.